These 27 T cell receptor beta chains came from one sample sequenced in a study of human T cells and chemical hapten exposure. The study's library attached unique molecular identifiers to single cDNA molecules. MiXCR, run by TCRdb on the reads, gives a single entry per CDR3 protein. The sample includes about 120,000 distinct CDR3 sequences, more than 8.5% of them seen just once. The authors' total RNA extraction used unfractionated whole blood. The sample taken for sequencing was whole blood. All receptors derive from a human donor in good health. Some clones in this sample may be carry-over from other donors' samples.

The CDR3 loop is CASSPGTGGSYEQYF. The CDR3 region has the DNA TGTGCCAGCAGTCCCGGGACAGGGGGCTCCTACGAGCAGTACTTC. The chain combines TRBV3-1 with TRBJ2-7, with 11 bases matching TRBD1. The CDR3 length is 15 residues. V dropped 6 bases and J dropped 0; count of bases not matched to a gene: 4. Germline-derived CDR1 and CDR2 are LGHDT and YNNKEL (reference sequence).

This clonotype was picked up many times. The chain links TRBV19 to TRBJ1-1; possible D gene TRBD1, 5 bases. Germline CDR1 is LNHDA and CDR2 is SQIVND (reference sequence). The CDR3 has 16 amino acids. The V end was cut by 3 bases, the J end by 0 bases, with 14 bases between. In DNA form, the CDR3 reads TGTGCCAGTAGTATTTACCAGGGAGCCGTGAACACTGAAGCTTTCTTT. Amino acids: CASSIYQGAVNTEAFF.

The chain recombines TRBV10-2 with TRBJ2-6; TRBD2 is a possible D gene (7 bases). The CDR3 totals 19 residues. V gave up 0 bases and J gave up 0 bases, with 15 bases separating them. Germline CDR1 reads WSHSY; CDR2 reads SAAADI. The CDR3 region is CASSESRGGPSSGANVLTF. CDR3 in DNA: TGCGCCAGCAGTGAGTCGAGGGGGGGGCCATCCTCTGGGGCCAACGTCCTGACTTTC.

The chain carries TRBV12-3 or TRBV12-4 and TRBJ2-7; TRBD1 agrees at 9 bases. V shed 7 bases and J 6 bases; nucleotides not matched to a gene: 13. This CDR3 comprises 15 residues. The CDR3 coding sequence is TGTGCCAGCAAAATCACCGGGACAGGGATCCCCGAGCAGTACTTC. This sequence encodes CASKITGTGIPEQYF.

This clonotype was seen repeatedly, ten times or more. This chain joins TRBV7-2 and TRBJ2-1; TRBD2 matches at 7 bases. The CDR3 loop spans 15 amino acids. With 4 bases clipped from V and 1 base from J, the junction kept 4 bases outside the gene matches. In germline, CDR1 is SGHTA, CDR2 FQGNSA. CDR3 amino acids: CASSSGGSSYNEQFF. As DNA, the CDR3 is TGTGCCAGCAGCTCCGGCGGGAGTTCCTACAATGAGCAGTTCTTC.

The J gene is TRBJ2-3, the V gene TRBV6-2 or TRBV6-3; TRBD2 agrees at 9 bases. The CDR3 loop spans 18 amino acids. With 5 bases clipped from V and 2 bases from J, the junction kept 14 bases outside the gene matches. Germline values: CDR1 MNHEY, CDR2 SVGEGT. CDR3: CASSQLLSSGELTDTQYF. CDR3 bases: TGTGCCAGCAGTCAACTACTATCTAGCGGGGAGCTCACAGATACGCAGTATTTT.

V gene TRBV21-1 combines with J gene TRBJ1-5. TRBV21-1 represents a pseudogene. The CDR3 is 15 amino acids. CDR3 loop: CASSKARWGNQPQHF. The DNA of the CDR3 is TGTGCCAGCAGCAAAGCGCGCTGGGGCAATCAGCCCCAGCATTTT.

This clonotype was counted only a few times. V is TRBV7-9 and J is TRBJ1-2; D might be TRBD1 (6 bases). This CDR3 is built from 15 residues. CDR1 and CDR2 (germline): SEHNR, FQNEAQ (reference sequence). V gave up 3 bases and J gave up 1 base, with 12 bases separating them. The CDR3 region is CASSFATGHNYGYTF. CDR3 in DNA: TGTGCCAGCAGCTTCGCGACAGGCCATAACTATGGCTACACCTTC. The full variable domain, in which reference TRBV7-9 and TRBJ1-2 provide the parts outside the CDR3, is DTGVSQNPRHKITKRGQNVTFRCDPISEHNRLYWYRQTLGQGPEFLTYFQNEAQLEKSRLLSDRFSAERPKGSFSTLEIQRTEQGDSAMYLCASSFATGHNYGYTFGSGTRLTVV.

This clonotype was picked up a small number of times. This chain connects TRBV6-5 to TRBJ2-7; D may be TRBD2 (5 bases). V dropped 7 bases and J dropped 0 bases, with 13 bases sitting between them. Germline CDR1 reads MNHEY; CDR2 reads SVGAGI. The CDR3 is made up of 14 amino acids. Here the CDR3 DNA reads TGTGCCAGCAACGGTCTCGGGAACTCCTACGAGCAGTACTTC. This encodes CASNGLGNSYEQYF.

The V gene is TRBV7-2, the J gene TRBJ1-4; no clear D. V was pared by 2 bases and J by 7 bases, with 11 bases between. Germline V gene data show CDR1 as SGHTA and CDR2 as FQGNSA. This CDR3 region has 14 residues. The DNA for the CDR3 is TGTGCCAGCAGCTTAACGTCGGCTGTTGAAAAACTGTTTTTT. This translates into CASSLTSAVEKLFF.

This clonotype has only a few counts. V usage is TRBV12-3 or TRBV12-4 and J usage is TRBJ1-3, with a weak D call TRBD1 (5 bases). The CDR3 is made up of 14 amino acids. Trimming stripped 6 bases from V and 2 bases from J, with 11 bases between. In nucleotides, the CDR3 is TGTGCCAGCAGAGAGGGGTTTGCTGGAAACACCATATATTTT. Its translation: CASREGFAGNTIYF.

The chain combines TRBV6-4 with TRBJ2-3; weak D call: TRBD2 (5 bases). Germline V gives CDR1 MRHNA, CDR2 SNTAGT. There are 16 residues in the CDR3. V lost 0 bases, J lost 2 bases, and 12 bases lay in between. CDR3 region: CASSDSRAASTDTQYF. The CDR3 DNA is TGTGCCAGCAGTGACTCCCGAGCGGCCTCCACAGATACGCAGTATTTT.

The chain links TRBV7-3 to TRBJ2-3; 8 bases line up with TRBD1. CDR1 and CDR2 (germline): SGHTA, FQGTGA. CDR3 length: 14 residues. V dropped 7 bases and J dropped 3; count of bases not matched to a gene: 6. The CDR3: CASTPTGGTDTQYF. CDR3 nucleotides: TGTGCCAGCACCCCAACAGGGGGGACAGATACGCAGTATTTT.

This clonotype was picked up a small number of times. The V call is TRBV3-1, the J call TRBJ2-7, with 7 positions matching TRBD2. The V segment lost 3 bases and the J segment 0 bases; nucleotides outside the gene matches: 5. The CDR3 is 15 amino acids. Germline assignment: CDR1 LGHDT and CDR2 YNNKEL (reference sequence). The CDR3 DNA follows: TGTGCCAGCAGCCACGAACGGGGGGACTCCTACGAGCAGTACTTC. This translates into CASSHERGDSYEQYF.

This clonotype was counted only a few times. The rearrangement links TRBV24-1 to TRBJ2-1, with D perhaps matching TRBD2 (6 bases). In germline, CDR1 is KGHDR, CDR2 SFDVKD. Trimming cost V 0 bases and J 8 bases, with 7 bases left between them. The CDR3 runs 13 residues. CDR3 nucleotide sequence: TGTGCCACCAGTGATTTGGGAGGGGATGAGCAGTTCTTC. Amino acid sequence: CATSDLGGDEQFF.

This clonotype showed up many times. The chain employs TRBV7-2 and TRBJ1-4; D may be TRBD1 (5 bases). Trimming removed 2 bases at V and 5 bases at J, with 15 bases between. Germline V gives CDR1 SGHTA, CDR2 FQGNSA. CDR3 length: 16 residues. The CDR3 here is CASSLRQRGLNEKLFF. Here the CDR3 DNA reads TGTGCCAGCAGCTTACGACAGAGGGGACTCAATGAAAAACTGTTTTTT. The whole variable domain, remainder taken from reference TRBV7-2 and TRBJ1-4, is GAGVSQSPSNKVTEKGKDVELRCDPISGHTALYWYRQSLGQGLEFLIYFQGNSAPDKSGLPSDRFSAERTGGSVSTLTIQRTQQEDSAVYLCASSLRQRGLNEKLFFGSGTQLSVL.

J is TRBJ2-1 and V is TRBV12-3 or TRBV12-4, with D tentatively TRBD1 (7 bases). The CDR3 totals 14 residues. Trimming stripped 3 bases from V and 5 bases from J, with 11 bases between. The chain's CDR3 is CASSLGRGDNEQFF. The CDR3 region has the DNA TGTGCCAGCAGTTTGGGCAGGGGGGACAATGAGCAGTTCTTC.

A few counts support this clonotype. The rearrangement joins TRBV5-1 to TRBJ2-5; tentatively, D is TRBD1 or TRBD2 (5 bases each). The germline CDR1 and CDR2 sequences are SGHRS and YFSETQ. The CDR3 extends over 13 amino acids. V shed 9 bases and J shed 5 bases, with 17 bases lying between them. The chain's CDR3 is CATSADTKETQYF. CDR3 nucleotide sequence: TGCGCCACCTCAGCGGACACAAAGGAGACCCAGTACTTC.

There are many counts of this clonotype. V usage is TRBV7-7 and J usage is TRBJ2-2; D is unresolved. This CDR3 spans 12 amino acids. Germline V gene data show CDR1 as SSHAT and CDR2 as FNYEAQ (reference sequence). V was cut by 5 bases and J by 4 bases, with 5 bases left in between. CDR3 loop: CASSPGTGELFF. In DNA form, the CDR3 reads TGTGCCAGCAGCCCAGGCACCGGGGAGCTGTTTTTT.

Ten or more counts support this clonotype. The J gene is TRBJ2-7, the V gene TRBV7-7; 8 bases agree with TRBD2. The V segment lost 1 base and the J segment 5 bases; nucleotides outside the gene matches: 7. Germline CDR1 is SSHAT and CDR2 is FNYEAQ (reference sequence). The CDR3 loop spans 15 amino acids. For the CDR3, the DNA is TGTGCCAGCAGCTTAGGGGGACTAGGAGACCACGAGCAGTACTTC. Residues: CASSLGGLGDHEQYF.

The chain has TRBV19 and TRBJ1-5; D is possibly TRBD1 (5 bases). The CDR3 consists of 20 residues. Trimming removed 0 bases from V and 0 bases from J, with 21 bases in between. Germline V lookup: CDR1 LNHDA, CDR2 SQIVND (reference sequence). Here the CDR3 DNA reads TGTGCCAGTAGTATAGAGGTCGTGCTGCGGGGGACCTATAGCAATCAGCCCCAGCATTTT. Translation gives CASSIEVVLRGTYSNQPQHF. Drawing the rest from reference TRBV19 and TRBJ1-5, the complete variable domain is DGGITQSPKYLFRKEGQNVTLSCEQNLNHDAMYWYRQDPGQGLRLIYYSQIVNDFQKGDIAEGYSVSREKKESFPLTVTSAQKNPTAFYLCASSIEVVLRGTYSNQPQHFGDGTRLSIL.

The sample holds many counts of this clonotype. The chain combines TRBV6-4 with TRBJ2-6; D is uncertain. Trimming cost V 3 bases and J 1 base, with 10 bases left between them. CDR3 length: 16 amino acids. The germline V gene encodes CDR1 MRHNA and CDR2 SNTAGT. The CDR3 here is CASSEDGPSGANVLTF. For the CDR3, the DNA is TGTGCCAGCAGTGAGGACGGACCTTCTGGGGCCAACGTCCTGACTTTC.

This clonotype was counted a few times. V is TRBV6-2 or TRBV6-3 and J is TRBJ1-1, with TRBD1 matching 9 bases. Trimming cost V 4 bases and J 4 bases; bases outside gene matches: 7. CDR3 length: 15 amino acids. Germline CDR1 reads MNHEY; CDR2 reads SVGEGT. The CDR3 coding sequence is TGTGCCAGCAGTTGGGGGGACAGGGCCCCCACTGAAGCTTTCTTT. Its translation is CASSWGDRAPTEAFF.

This clonotype was counted at least ten times. This chain joins TRBV7-2 and TRBJ1-1; the match to TRBD1 covers 7 bases. The V gene's germline CDR1 is SGHTA and CDR2 FQGNSA. CDR3 size: 18 residues. V shed 2 bases, J shed 3 bases, and the junction held 15 bases outside the gene matches. This CDR3 reads CASSLNPTGTSGDTEAFF. The DNA of the CDR3 is TGTGCCAGCAGCTTAAACCCGACAGGGACTTCTGGGGACACTGAAGCTTTCTTT. Supplemented by reference TRBV7-2 and TRBJ1-1, the full variable domain reads GAGVSQSPSNKVTEKGKDVELRCDPISGHTALYWYRQSLGQGLEFLIYFQGNSAPDKSGLPSDRFSAERTGGSVSTLTIQRTQQEDSAVYLCASSLNPTGTSGDTEAFFGQGTRLTVV.

There are a few counts of this clonotype. The chain is built from TRBV29-1 and TRBJ2-1; 12 positions agree with TRBD2. This CDR3 spans 18 amino acids. The V and J ends lost 1 base and 1 base, in that order; junction bases with no gene match: 8. Looked up from germline, CDR1 is SQVTM and CDR2 is ANQGSEA. The CDR3 nucleotides are TGCAGCGTTGAAGCTACCCCCCTAGCGGGAGGGTCCTACAATGAGCAGTTCTTC. This gives the protein CSVEATPLAGGSYNEQFF.

This clonotype occurred a few times. This chain connects TRBV18 to TRBJ1-6; TRBD1 matches 9 bases. J gave up 7 bases and V 0 bases, and 4 bases lay outside the gene matches. The CDR3 spans 16 residues. The germline V gene encodes CDR1 KGHSH and CDR2 LQKENI. The CDR3 nucleotides read TGTGCCAGCTCACCACCGTCGACAGGGGGGAATTCACCCCTCCACTTT. Translating it yields CASSPPSTGGNSPLHF.

J is TRBJ2-5 and V is TRBV29-1; D is tentatively TRBD1 or TRBD2 (6 bases each). This CDR3 is 12 amino acids long. V gave up 3 bases and J gave up 7 bases, with 12 bases separating them. Germline CDR1 is SQVTM and CDR2 is ANQGSEA. The DNA for the CDR3 is TGCAGCGTTGAGGGGGGCGGTGGGACCCAGTACTTC. Translating it yields CSVEGGGGTQYF.